This T cell receptor beta chain was documented in a study of identical twins. Regarding the study as a whole: The abundant beta clonotypes from cord blood had fewer insertions, and memory repertoires had none of this. Zero-insertion analyses could be partly confounded by invariant MAIT and iNKT cells. Out-of-frame TCR alpha sharing observed in monozygotic twins exceeded model estimates.

All donors were healthy, and all were Caucasian. V was clipped by 6 bases and J by 12 bases, with 17 bases between them. The CDR3 has 11 residues. Germline V lookup: CDR1 DFQATT, CDR2 SNEGSKA (reference sequence). Each CDR3 protein is one row after TCRdb ran MiXCR on the 5' RACE reads. This table has hundreds of thousands of distinct CDR3 sequences, about 7% appearing once. About this clonotype itself: The antigen remains unidentified.

These records were also assigned to another study, of yellow fever vaccine responses in identical twins.

This TCR derives from a woman in her late teens or twenties in good health. Sequencing was done on a sample of PBMCs. The rearrangement uses TRBV20-1 and TRBJ2-5; TRBD1 might be the D (6 bases). The CDR3 protein is CSAYPQGIEYF. Written as DNA, the CDR3 is TGCAGTGCATATCCCCAGGGGATAGAGTACTTC.